The 15 T cell receptor beta chains below all came from one sample that was sequenced in a study of blood T cell repertoires in COVID-19. The method was immunoSEQ multiplex PCR; TCRdb's version includes in-frame clones alone and lacks a portion of them. There are some 180,000 clones in the sample; 75% to 85% occur only once, and approximately 13% lies in the top ten. The material sequenced was peripheral blood. Receptors originate from a human donor in a cohort sampled during active COVID-19.

The rearrangement uses TRBV7-6 and TRBJ2-7; 11 bases line up with TRBD2. Looked up from germline, CDR1 is SGHVS and CDR2 is FNYEAQ. The CDR3 spans 15 residues. V dropped 5 bases and J dropped 2; count of bases not matched to a gene: 5. CDR3 coding DNA: TGTGCCAGCAGCCGTGGGACTAGCGGAACCTACGAGCAGTACTTC. This translates into CASSRGTSGTYEQYF.

The chain has TRBV4-1 and TRBJ1-6; the D is unclear. CDR1 and CDR2 (germline): MGHRA, YSYEKL. Trimming took 0 bases from V and 8 from J, leaving 17 bases between them. The CDR3 spans 17 residues. The CDR3 loop is CASSQEHSLFKDSPLHF. The DNA of the CDR3 is TGCGCCAGCAGCCAAGAACACAGCCTCTTTAAGGATTCACCCCTCCACTTT.

The V call is TRBV19, the J call TRBJ2-5; possibly TRBD1 for D (6 bases). Germline V CDR1 and CDR2: LNHDA, SQIVND (reference sequence). The ends were cut back, 0 bases at V and 2 bases at J, with 7 bases in the middle. The CDR3 spans 14 residues. The CDR3 here is CASSIEQGQETQYF. The CDR3 DNA reads TGTGCCAGTAGTATAGAACAGGGACAAGAGACCCAGTACTTC.

The chain has TRBV2 and TRBJ2-1; TRBD2 matches at 8 bases. The V and J ends lost 5 bases and 7 bases, in that order; junction bases with no gene match: 13. This CDR3 has 16 amino acids. Looked up from germline, CDR1 is SNHLY and CDR2 is FYNNEI. CDR3 amino acids: CASSLVAGWLGNEQFF. CDR3 coding DNA: TGTGCCAGCAGTTTGGTAGCGGGATGGTTAGGGAATGAGCAGTTCTTC.

The chain links TRBV5-6 to TRBJ1-2; 7 bases fit TRBD1. The CDR3 contains 15 residues. Germline V gene data show CDR1 as SGHDT and CDR2 as YYEEEE. V shed 1 base, J shed 1 base, and the junction held 4 bases outside the gene matches. CDR3 residues: CASSLWDRVNYGYTF. The CDR3 DNA is TGTGCCAGCAGCTTGTGGGACAGAGTTAACTATGGCTACACCTTC.

This chain uses TRBV6-4 with TRBJ1-2; 7 bases are a match to TRBD1. Germline CDR1 and CDR2: MRHNA and SNTAGT. With 3 bases clipped from V and 5 bases from J, the junction kept 9 bases outside the gene matches. There are 15 residues in the CDR3. CDR3 nucleotides: TGTGCCAGCAGTGATGGGTCAGGGGGTCAATATGGCTACACCTTC. This codes for CASSDGSGGQYGYTF.

In this sample, this clone turned up many times. This sequence joins TRBV6-5 and TRBJ2-2; D possibly corresponds to TRBD1 (5 bases). CDR1 is MNHEY, CDR2 SVGAGI, per germline. Trimming took off 0 bases at V and 4 bases at J, with 9 bases between the two ends. The CDR3 runs 15 residues. The CDR3 here is CASSYSIRGTGELFF. The CDR3 DNA reads as TGTGCCAGCAGTTACTCAATAAGGGGCACCGGGGAGCTGTTTTTT.

Only one count was recorded for this clone. J is TRBJ1-4 and V is TRBV2; D may be TRBD1 (6 bases). Trimming took 4 bases from V and 8 from J, leaving 14 bases between them. This CDR3 contains 14 residues. Germline CDR1 is SNHLY and CDR2 is FYNNEI. The CDR3 spells CASSVNSGVEKLFF. The CDR3 coding sequence is TGTGCCAGCAGTGTAAACTCAGGGGTAGAAAAACTGTTTTTT.

The sample holds one count of this clone. The chain has TRBV5-1 and TRBJ2-1; 8 bases align to TRBD1. J gave up 4 bases and V 4 bases, and 4 bases lay outside the gene matches. CDR3 size: 14 residues. Germline-derived CDR1 and CDR2 are SGHRS and YFSETQ. CDR3 loop: CASSQGQEYNEQFF. The DNA for the CDR3 is TGCGCCAGCAGCCAGGGACAGGAATACAATGAGCAGTTCTTC.

In its sample, this clone was seen a few times. The CDR3 DNA follows: TGTGCCAGCTCCAACAGGGTGGGCACTGAAGCTTTCTTT. This encodes CASSNRVGTEAFF. V and J are TRBV27 and TRBJ1-1; weak D call: TRBD1 (6 bases). The CDR3 is made up of 13 amino acids. Per the germline V gene, CDR1 is MNHEY and CDR2 is SMNVEV (reference sequence). V was pared by 8 bases and J by 4 bases, with 14 bases between.

The gene calls are TRBV28 and TRBJ2-2; D not resolved. V was clipped by 3 bases and J by 9 bases, with 17 bases between them. The germline V gene encodes CDR1 MDHEN and CDR2 SYDVKM. The length of the CDR3 is 15 residues. Here the CDR3 DNA reads TGTGCCAGCAGTTTCCGGCGGCTTGCGGTTCGGGAGCTGTTTTTT. As protein: CASSFRRLAVRELFF. The variable domain in full, with the rest retrieved from reference TRBV28 and TRBJ2-2, is DVKVTQSSRYLVKRTGEKVFLECVQDMDHENMFWYRQDPGLGLRLIYFSYDVKMKEKGDIPEGYSVSREKKERFSLILESASTNQTSMYLCASSFRRLAVRELFFGEGSRLTVL.

The CDR3 DNA follows: TGTGCCAGCTCATCAGACAGGGGGCGCGGTGAAAAACTGTTTTTT. Translation: CASSSDRGRGEKLFF. V and J are TRBV18 and TRBJ1-4; 10 bases align to TRBD1. Germline values: CDR1 KGHSH, CDR2 LQKENI. This CDR3 contains 15 residues. Germline trimming cut 5 bases from V and 7 bases from J; bases unmatched to any gene: 7.

The DNA of the CDR3 is TGTGCCAGCAGTAAAAGCCCCCACGGTTACGAGCAGTACTTC. It codes for CASSKSPHGYEQYF. V and J are TRBV2 and TRBJ2-7; D unclear. This CDR3 comprises 14 residues. The ends were cut back, 5 bases at V and 4 bases at J, with 15 bases in the middle. The germline gives CDR1 SNHLY, CDR2 FYNNEI.

By its share, this clone is medium-sized. This sequence joins TRBV29-1 and TRBJ2-1; D possibly corresponds to TRBD2 (5 bases). V lost 6 bases and J 7 bases, leaving 10 bases between the germline ends. The germline CDR1 and CDR2 sequences are SQVTM and ANQGSEA. The CDR3 is 11 residues long. The CDR3 spells CSVWTLNEQFF. The CDR3 DNA follows: TGCAGCGTCTGGACTCTAAATGAGCAGTTCTTC.

CDR3 amino acids: CASRVAGTTGELFF. The CDR3 bases are TGTGCCAGCCGGGTAGCGGGAACCACCGGGGAGCTGTTTTTT. The rearrangement links TRBV3-1 (or the pseudogene TRBV3-2) to TRBJ2-2, with TRBD2 matching 8 bases. The CDR3 spans 14 residues. CDR1 LGHDT and CDR2 YNNKEL come from the germline V gene (reference sequence). Trimming removed 8 bases from V and 4 bases from J; junction bases left unmatched: 6.